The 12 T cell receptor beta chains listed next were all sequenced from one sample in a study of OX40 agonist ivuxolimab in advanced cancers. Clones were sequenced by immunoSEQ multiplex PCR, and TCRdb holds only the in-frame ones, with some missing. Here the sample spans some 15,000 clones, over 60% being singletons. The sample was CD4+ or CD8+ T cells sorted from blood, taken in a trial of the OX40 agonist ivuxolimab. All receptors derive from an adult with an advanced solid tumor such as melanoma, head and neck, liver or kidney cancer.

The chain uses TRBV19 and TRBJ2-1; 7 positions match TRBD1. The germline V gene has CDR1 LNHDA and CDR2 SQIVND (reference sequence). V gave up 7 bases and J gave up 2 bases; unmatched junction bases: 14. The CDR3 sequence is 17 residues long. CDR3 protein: CASTHGADRFPYNEQFF. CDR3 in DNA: TGTGCCAGTACCCACGGCGCGGACAGGTTCCCCTACAATGAGCAGTTCTTC. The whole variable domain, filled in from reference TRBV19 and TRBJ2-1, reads DGGITQSPKYLFRKEGQNVTLSCEQNLNHDAMYWYRQDPGQGLRLIYYSQIVNDFQKGDIAEGYSVSREKKESFPLTVTSAQKNPTAFYLCASTHGADRFPYNEQFFGPGTRLTVL.

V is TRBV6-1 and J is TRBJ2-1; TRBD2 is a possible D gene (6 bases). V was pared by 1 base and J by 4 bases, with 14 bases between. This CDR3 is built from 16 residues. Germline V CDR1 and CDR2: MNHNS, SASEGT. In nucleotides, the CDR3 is TGTGCCAGCAGTGAAGTGGGACTGACCATATACAATGAGCAGTTCTTC. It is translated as CASSEVGLTIYNEQFF.

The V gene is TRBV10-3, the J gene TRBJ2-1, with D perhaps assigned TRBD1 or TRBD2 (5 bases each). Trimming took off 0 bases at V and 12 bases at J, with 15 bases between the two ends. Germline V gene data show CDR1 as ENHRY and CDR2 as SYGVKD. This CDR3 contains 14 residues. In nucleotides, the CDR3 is TGTGCCATCAGTGAGTCTACGGGACCCCTCGGGCAGTTCTTC. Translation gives CAISESTGPLGQFF.

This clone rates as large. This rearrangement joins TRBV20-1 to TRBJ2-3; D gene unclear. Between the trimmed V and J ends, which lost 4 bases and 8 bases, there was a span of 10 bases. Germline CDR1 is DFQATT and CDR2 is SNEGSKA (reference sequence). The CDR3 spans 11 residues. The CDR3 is CSAMFYGTQYF. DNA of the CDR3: TGCAGTGCTATGTTTTACGGTACGCAGTATTTT.

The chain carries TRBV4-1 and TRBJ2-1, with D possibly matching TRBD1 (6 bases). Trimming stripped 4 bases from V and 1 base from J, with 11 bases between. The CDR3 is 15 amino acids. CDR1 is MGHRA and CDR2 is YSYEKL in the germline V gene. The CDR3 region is CASSLGGQSYNEQFF. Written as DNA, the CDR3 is TGCGCCAGCAGCCTAGGTGGACAGTCCTACAATGAGCAGTTCTTC.

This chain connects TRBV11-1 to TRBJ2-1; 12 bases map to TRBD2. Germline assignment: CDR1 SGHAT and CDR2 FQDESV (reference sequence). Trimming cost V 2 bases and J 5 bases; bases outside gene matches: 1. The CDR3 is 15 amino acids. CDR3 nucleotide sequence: TGTGCCAGCAGCTTACTAGCGGGAGGGCACAATGAGCAGTTCTTC. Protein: CASSLLAGGHNEQFF.

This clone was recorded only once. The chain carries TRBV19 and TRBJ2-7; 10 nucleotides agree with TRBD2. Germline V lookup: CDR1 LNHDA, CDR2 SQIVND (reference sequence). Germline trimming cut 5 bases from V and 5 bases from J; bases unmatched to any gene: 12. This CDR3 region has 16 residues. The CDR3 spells CASSPHGASGSHEQYF. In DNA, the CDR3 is TGTGCCAGTAGTCCCCACGGGGCTAGCGGGAGCCACGAGCAGTACTTC. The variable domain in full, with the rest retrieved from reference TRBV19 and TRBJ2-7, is DGGITQSPKYLFRKEGQNVTLSCEQNLNHDAMYWYRQDPGQGLRLIYYSQIVNDFQKGDIAEGYSVSREKKESFPLTVTSAQKNPTAFYLCASSPHGASGSHEQYFGPGTRLTVT.

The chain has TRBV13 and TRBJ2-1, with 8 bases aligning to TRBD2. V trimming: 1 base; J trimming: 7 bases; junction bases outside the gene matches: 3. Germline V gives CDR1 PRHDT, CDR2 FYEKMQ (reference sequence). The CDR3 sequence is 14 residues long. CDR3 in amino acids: CASSLAGGMNEQFF. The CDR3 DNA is TGTGCCAGCAGCTTAGCGGGAGGGATGAATGAGCAGTTCTTC.

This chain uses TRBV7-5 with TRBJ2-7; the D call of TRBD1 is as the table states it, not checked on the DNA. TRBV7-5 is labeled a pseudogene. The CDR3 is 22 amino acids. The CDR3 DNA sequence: TGTGTCAGAAGCTTCGCCCCCCCAAGACAGGCCACAAAGCGGCCTCGTCCCTACGAGCAGTACTTC. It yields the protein CVRSFAPPRQATKRPRPYEQYF.

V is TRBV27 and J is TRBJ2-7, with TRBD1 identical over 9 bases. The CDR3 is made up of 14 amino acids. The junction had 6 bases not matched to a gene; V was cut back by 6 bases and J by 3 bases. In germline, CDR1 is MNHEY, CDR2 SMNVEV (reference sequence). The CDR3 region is CASRETGGNYEQYF. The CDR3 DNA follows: TGTGCCAGCAGAGAGACAGGGGGTAACTACGAGCAGTACTTC.

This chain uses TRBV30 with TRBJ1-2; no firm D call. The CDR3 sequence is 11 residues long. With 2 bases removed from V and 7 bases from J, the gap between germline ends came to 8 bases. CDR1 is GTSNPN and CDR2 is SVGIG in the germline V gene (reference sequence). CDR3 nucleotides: TGTGCCTGGAGTCGGCCTTCTGGCTACACCTTC. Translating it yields CAWSRPSGYTF. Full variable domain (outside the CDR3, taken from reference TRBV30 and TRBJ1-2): SQTIHQWPATLVQPVGSPLSLECTVEGTSNPNLYWYRQAAGRGLQLLFYSVGIGQISSEVPQNLSASRPQDRQFILSSKKLLLSDSGFYLCAWSRPSGYTFGSGTRLTVV.

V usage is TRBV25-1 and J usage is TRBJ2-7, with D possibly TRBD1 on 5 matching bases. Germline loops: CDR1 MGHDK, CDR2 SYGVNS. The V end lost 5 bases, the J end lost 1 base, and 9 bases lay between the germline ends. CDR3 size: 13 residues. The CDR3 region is CASSHGHSYEQYF. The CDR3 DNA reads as TGTGCCAGCAGTCACGGACATTCCTACGAGCAGTACTTC.